Below are 24 T cell receptor beta chains sequenced from a single sample in a study of blood T cell repertoires in COVID-19. The method was immunoSEQ multiplex PCR; TCRdb's version includes in-frame clones alone and lacks a portion of them. Of around 150,000 clones in the sample, 85% are singletons; the top ten hold approximately 3.3%. The sequenced material came from peripheral blood. The receptors here all came from a human donor with acute or convalescent COVID-19. The donor label of this sample is uncertain.

This clone appeared a few times. The V call is TRBV5-4, the J call TRBJ2-1, with 7 positions matching TRBD1. Germline trimming cut 0 bases from V and 6 bases from J; bases unmatched to any gene: 6. Looked up from germline, CDR1 is SGHNT and CDR2 is YYREEE (reference sequence). This CDR3 has 15 amino acids. In DNA form, the CDR3 reads TGTGCCAGCAGCTTGGAAGGGACAGTTTCCAATGAGCAGTTCTTC. Translation gives CASSLEGTVSNEQFF.

CDR3 sequence reads: CASSLGVFQPQHF. CDR3 bases: TGCGCCAGCAGCTTAGGGGTTTTCCAGCCCCAGCATTTT. The chain is built from TRBV5-1 and TRBJ1-5, with a weak D call TRBD1 (5 bases). Per germline, CDR1 SGHRS and CDR2 YFSETQ. V lost 2 bases, J lost 7 bases, and 10 bases lay in between. The length of the CDR3 is 13 residues.

The rearrangement uses TRBV2 and TRBJ1-3; TRBD1 aligns across 8 bases. Per germline, CDR1 SNHLY and CDR2 FYNNEI. The CDR3 has 15 residues. Losses at the gene ends were 5 bases for V and 0 bases for J; bases not matched to a gene: 3. The CDR3 sequence: CASSRTGGSGNTIYF. The CDR3 DNA reads as TGTGCCAGCAGTAGAACAGGGGGCTCTGGAAACACCATATATTTT.

V gene TRBV5-5 combines with J gene TRBJ2-3; D gene ambiguous. The CDR3 consists of 19 residues. Deletions cut 5 bases from V and 0 bases from J, with 25 bases between. Germline V gene sequence: CDR1 SGHKS, CDR2 YYEKEE (reference sequence). The CDR3 is CASSPVVLDWKQSTDTQYF. The DNA for the CDR3 is TGTGCCAGCAGTCCTGTTGTCCTCGACTGGAAGCAAAGCACAGATACGCAGTATTTT.

The chain employs TRBV6-5 and TRBJ2-6; D is uncertain. Germline assignment: CDR1 MNHEY and CDR2 SVGAGI. Trimming cost V 4 bases and J 4 bases, with 11 bases left between them. The CDR3 spans 15 residues. CDR3 region: CASSSVSTGANVLTF. The CDR3 DNA sequence: TGTGCCAGCAGTTCCGTTTCGACAGGGGCCAACGTCCTGACTTTC.

The chain links TRBV18 to TRBJ1-2, with 8 bases identical to TRBD1. Germline V gene sequence: CDR1 KGHSH, CDR2 LQKENI. V lost 4 bases, J lost 4 bases, and 14 bases stayed unmatched. This CDR3 has 17 amino acids. The CDR3 region is CASSLLTGTGNFYGYTF. The CDR3, as DNA: TGTGCCAGCTCACTTCTCACCGGGACAGGAAACTTCTATGGCTACACCTTC.

V is TRBV5-1 and J is TRBJ1-1; 7 bases match TRBD1. The CDR3 loop spans 14 amino acids. J lost 2 bases, V lost 4 bases, and 5 bases had no gene match. The germline V gene encodes CDR1 SGHRS and CDR2 YFSETQ. CDR3 nucleotide sequence: TGCGCCAGCAGCCGGGACAGTTATAACACTGAAGCTTTCTTT. It yields the protein CASSRDSYNTEAFF.

The chain combines TRBV7-2 with TRBJ1-1, with D possibly being TRBD1 (5 bases). Trimming removed 1 base at V and 7 bases at J, with 10 bases between. This CDR3 comprises 13 residues. CDR1 and CDR2 from the germline V gene are SGHTA and FQGNSA. CDR3 sequence: CASSLGRGIEAFF. CDR3 DNA: TGTGCCAGCAGCTTAGGGAGGGGTATTGAAGCTTTCTTT.

The chain recombines TRBV30 with TRBJ1-1; tentatively, D is TRBD1 (6 bases). Between the trimmed V and J ends, which lost 5 bases and 4 bases, there was a span of 17 bases. Germline V gene data show CDR1 as GTSNPN and CDR2 as SVGIG (reference sequence). The CDR3 is 14 residues long. The CDR3, as DNA: TGTGCCTGGGATTTCAGGGGTGGAGGCACTGAAGCTTTCTTT. This sequence encodes CAWDFRGGGTEAFF.

The chain links TRBV7-8 to TRBJ1-2, with unresolved D. This CDR3 is 13 amino acids long. Germline CDR1 reads SGHVS; CDR2 reads FQNEAQ. With 5 bases removed from V and 8 bases from J, the gap between germline ends came to 15 bases. The CDR3 reads CASSRTAGNGYTF. CDR3 coding DNA: TGTGCCAGCAGCCGAACGGCGGGGAACGGCTACACCTTC.

The rearrangement links TRBV5-1 to TRBJ2-7; D possibly corresponds to TRBD2 (6 bases). The CDR3 covers 13 residues. V lost 6 bases to trimming and J lost 3 bases, with 13 bases between them. Germline V gene sequence: CDR1 SGHRS, CDR2 YFSETQ. CDR3 in DNA: TGCGCCAGCAAAGGGAGCGGGTTCTACGAGCAGTACTTC. Encoded protein: CASKGSGFYEQYF.

The genes are TRBV12-5 and TRBJ2-1, with 10 bases that match TRBD2. From germline, CDR1 is LGHNT and CDR2 FRNRAP. The CDR3 has 21 residues. With V trimmed by 0 bases and J by 7 bases, 21 bases remained unmatched. CDR3 DNA sequence: TGTGCTAGTGGTTTGGTAGGAATTAGCGGGGGGCTTGCTCCTACGTGGAATGAGCAGTTCTTC. As protein: CASGLVGISGGLAPTWNEQFF.

This clone was seen more than once but under ten times. The chain combines TRBV18 with TRBJ1-5; unclear D gene. The CDR3 is 17 amino acids. Germline V gives CDR1 KGHSH, CDR2 LQKENI. V shed 2 bases and J shed 4 bases, with 18 bases lying between them. DNA of the CDR3: TGTGCCAGCTCACCAAGTCCCCTGTACAGAACGAATCAGCCCCAGCATTTT. The encoded protein is CASSPSPLYRTNQPQHF.

DNA for the CDR3: TGTGCCAGCAGCCCAAGTGCGGATTCCTACGAGCAGTACTTC. Residues: CASSPSADSYEQYF. The chain joins TRBV11-3 to TRBJ2-7, with D unresolved. The CDR3 length is 14 residues. V was cut by 5 bases and J by 1 base, with 12 bases left in between. Per germline, CDR1 SGHNT and CDR2 YENEEA.

This chain uses TRBV2 with TRBJ2-7, with 7 nucleotides matching TRBD1. Germline CDR1 is SNHLY and CDR2 is FYNNEI. V was clipped by 6 bases and J by 0 bases; unmatched bases: 8. This CDR3 has 15 residues. CDR3 coding DNA: TGTGCCAGCAGCGCAGACAGGGCTAGCTCCTACGAGCAGTACTTC. Its protein is CASSADRASSYEQYF.

The J gene is TRBJ2-7, the V gene TRBV11-2, with 7 bases aligning to TRBD1. CDR3 length: 14 residues. Germline V CDR1 and CDR2: SGHAT, FQNNGV. V was pared by 2 bases and J by 1 base, with 2 bases of the junction left unmatched. The CDR3 DNA is TGTGCCAGCAGCTTACCGGGACAGTCCTACGAGCAGTACTTC. This encodes CASSLPGQSYEQYF.

The genes are TRBV5-1 and TRBJ2-2, with D possibly TRBD2 on 5 matching bases. The CDR3 totals 14 residues. Per the germline V gene, CDR1 is SGHRS and CDR2 is YFSETQ. V gave up 0 bases and J gave up 6 bases, with 9 bases separating them. This CDR3 reads CASSLEGRAGELFF. The DNA of the CDR3 is TGCGCCAGCAGCTTGGAAGGGAGAGCCGGGGAGCTGTTTTTT.

The rearrangement links TRBV2 to TRBJ1-6, with TRBD1 matching 7 bases. The CDR3 length is 14 residues. The J segment lost 7 bases and the V segment lost 6 bases, leaving 6 bases of the junction unmatched. Germline V gives CDR1 SNHLY, CDR2 FYNNEI. The CDR3 DNA sequence: TGTGCCAGCAGATACCGGGACAGAAATTCACCCCTCCACTTT. Translation: CASRYRDRNSPLHF.

V is TRBV3-1 (or the pseudogene TRBV3-2) and J is TRBJ1-4, with TRBD1 matching 11 bases. Germline CDR1 LGHDT, CDR2 YNNKEL (reference sequence). The junction had 13 bases not matched to a gene; V was cut back by 3 bases and J by 7 bases. CDR3 length: 18 amino acids. DNA for the CDR3: TGTGCCAGCAGCCAGAGGGGATCGACCGGGACAGGGGGTGAAAAACTGTTTTTT. Protein: CASSQRGSTGTGGEKLFF.

The chain joins TRBV3-1 (or the pseudogene TRBV3-2) to TRBJ1-1; possibly TRBD1 for D (5 bases). The CDR3 has 13 amino acids. Germline CDR1 is LGHDT and CDR2 is YNNKEL (reference sequence). Trimming stripped 5 bases from V and 11 bases from J, with 18 bases between. The CDR3 DNA follows: TGTGCCAGCAGCAACCGACAGTCCAAATGGGCTTTCTTT. Its protein product is CASSNRQSKWAFF.

The gene calls are TRBV5-6 and TRBJ2-7; 7 bases are shared with TRBD1. Germline CDR1 SGHDT, CDR2 YYEEEE. The CDR3 runs 15 residues. V was pared by 4 bases and J by 3 bases, with 10 bases of the junction left unmatched. The CDR3 sequence: CASSPVNRGDYEQYF. CDR3 nucleotides: TGTGCCAGCAGCCCCGTTAACAGGGGAGACTACGAGCAGTACTTC.

The J gene is TRBJ1-2, the V gene TRBV7-3; 7 nucleotides line up with TRBD1. The length of the CDR3 is 16 residues. The germline V gene has CDR1 SGHTA and CDR2 FQGTGA. V dropped 0 bases and J dropped 6; count of bases not matched to a gene: 10. This CDR3 is CASSLTGTEDIDGYTF. The CDR3 nucleotides are TGTGCCAGCAGCTTAACCGGGACAGAGGATATCGATGGCTACACCTTC.

The rearrangement joins TRBV10-3 to TRBJ1-2; 11 bases match TRBD1. After removal of 2 bases from V and 8 bases from J, the junction contained 7 bases not matched to a gene. The CDR3 extends over 15 amino acids. Germline V lookup: CDR1 ENHRY, CDR2 SYGVKD. The CDR3, as DNA: TGTGCCATCAGTGAGCTAGGACAGGGGGCGCGGGGCTACACCTTC. Residues: CAISELGQGARGYTF.

This clone appeared a few times. The V gene is TRBV4-3, the J gene TRBJ1-4, with unresolved D. Germline loops: CDR1 LGHNA, CDR2 YSLEER. Between the trimmed V and J ends, which lost 0 bases and 5 bases, there was a span of 19 bases. The length of the CDR3 is 18 residues. The CDR3 bases are TGCGCCAGCAGCCAAGACCTACAGCGGGCCGGAACAAATGAAAAACTGTTTTTT. This sequence encodes CASSQDLQRAGTNEKLFF.